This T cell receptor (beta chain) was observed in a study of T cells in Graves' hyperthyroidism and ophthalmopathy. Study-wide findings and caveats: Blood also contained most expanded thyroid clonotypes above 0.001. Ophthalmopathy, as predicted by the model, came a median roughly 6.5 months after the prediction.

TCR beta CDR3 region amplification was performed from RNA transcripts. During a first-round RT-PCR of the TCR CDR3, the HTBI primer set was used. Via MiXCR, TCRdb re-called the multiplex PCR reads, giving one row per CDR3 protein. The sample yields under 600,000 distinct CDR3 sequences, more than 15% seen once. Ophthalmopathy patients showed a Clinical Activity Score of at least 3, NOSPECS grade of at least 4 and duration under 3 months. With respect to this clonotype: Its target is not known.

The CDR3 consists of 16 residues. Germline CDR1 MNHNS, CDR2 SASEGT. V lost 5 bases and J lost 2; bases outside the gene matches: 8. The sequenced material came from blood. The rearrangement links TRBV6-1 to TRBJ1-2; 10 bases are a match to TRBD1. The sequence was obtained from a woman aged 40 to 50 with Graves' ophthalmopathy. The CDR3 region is CASSRETTGGNYGYTF. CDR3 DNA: TGTGCCAGCAGTCGCGAAACGACAGGGGGCAACTATGGCTACACCTTC.